The present T cell receptor beta chain was sequenced within a study of liver allograft versus peripheral blood T cells. As for the study in general: Transplanted livers held T cell receptor repertoires, and these were compared with repertoires in recipients' peripheral blood.

Broader study findings: As reported, T cell receptor repertoires inside liver allografts differed from those present in peripheral blood.

This clonotype was recorded at least ten times. The antigen remains undetermined. V lost 4 bases, J lost 7 bases, and 5 bases lay in between. Germline lookup yields CDR1 LNHDA and CDR2 SQIVND (reference sequence). This CDR3 spans 12 amino acids. TCRdb called the reads again in MiXCR, with one record for every CDR3 protein. This sample has some 10,000 distinct CDR3 sequences, with 18% found just once. This TCR was sampled from a human patient who had a liver transplant. Some T cells may trace back to the graft donor. The gene calls are TRBV19 and TRBJ1-6; D call uncertain. The CDR3 nucleotides read TGTGCCAGTAGTACCCAGAATTCACCCCTCCACTTT. Its translation is CASSTQNSPLHF.